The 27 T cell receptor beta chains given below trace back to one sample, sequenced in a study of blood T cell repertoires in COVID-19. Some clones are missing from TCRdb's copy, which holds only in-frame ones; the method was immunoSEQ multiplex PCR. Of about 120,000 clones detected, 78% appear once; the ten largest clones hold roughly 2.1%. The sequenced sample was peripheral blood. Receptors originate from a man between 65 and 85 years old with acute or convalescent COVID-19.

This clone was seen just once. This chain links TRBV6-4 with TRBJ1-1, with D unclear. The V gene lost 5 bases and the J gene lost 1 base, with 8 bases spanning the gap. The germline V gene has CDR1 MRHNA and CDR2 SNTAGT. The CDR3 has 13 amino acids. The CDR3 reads CASSREGNTEAFF. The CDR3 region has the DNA TGTGCCAGCAGTAGAGAGGGGAACACTGAAGCTTTCTTT.

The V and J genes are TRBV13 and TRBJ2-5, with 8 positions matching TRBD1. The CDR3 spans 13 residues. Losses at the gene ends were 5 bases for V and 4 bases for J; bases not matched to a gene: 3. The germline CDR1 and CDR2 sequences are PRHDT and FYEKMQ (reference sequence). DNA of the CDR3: TGTGCCAGCAGCGCCGGACAGGGAGAGACCCAGTACTTC. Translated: CASSAGQGETQYF.

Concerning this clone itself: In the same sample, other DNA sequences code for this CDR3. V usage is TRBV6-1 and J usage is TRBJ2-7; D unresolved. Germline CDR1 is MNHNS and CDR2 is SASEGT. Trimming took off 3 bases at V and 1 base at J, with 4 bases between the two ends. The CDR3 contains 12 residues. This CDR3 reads CASSDRSYEQYF. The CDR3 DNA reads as TGTGCCAGCAGTGATCGTTCCTACGAGCAGTACTTC.

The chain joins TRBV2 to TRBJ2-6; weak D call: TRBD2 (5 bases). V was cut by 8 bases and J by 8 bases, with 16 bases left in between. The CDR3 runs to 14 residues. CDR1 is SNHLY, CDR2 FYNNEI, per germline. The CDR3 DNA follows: TGTGCCAGCTCCCGGGGAAGGGCTCCCAACGTCCTGACTTTC. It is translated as CASSRGRAPNVLTF.

The CDR3, as DNA: TGTGCCAGTTCTCCGACAGGGTACAACTATGGCTACACCTTC. Translation gives CASSPTGYNYGYTF. The chain links TRBV25-1 to TRBJ1-2; 7 bases map to TRBD1. V shed 9 bases, J shed 2 bases, and the junction held 9 bases outside the gene matches. This CDR3 contains 14 residues. CDR1 and CDR2 from the germline V gene are MGHDK and SYGVNS.

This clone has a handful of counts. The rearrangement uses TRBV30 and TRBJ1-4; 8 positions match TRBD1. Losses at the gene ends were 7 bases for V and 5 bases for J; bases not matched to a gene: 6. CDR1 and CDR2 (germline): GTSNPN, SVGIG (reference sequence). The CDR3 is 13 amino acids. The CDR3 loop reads CASLGQENEKLFF. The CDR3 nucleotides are TGTGCCTCCCTGGGACAGGAAAATGAAAAACTGTTTTTT.

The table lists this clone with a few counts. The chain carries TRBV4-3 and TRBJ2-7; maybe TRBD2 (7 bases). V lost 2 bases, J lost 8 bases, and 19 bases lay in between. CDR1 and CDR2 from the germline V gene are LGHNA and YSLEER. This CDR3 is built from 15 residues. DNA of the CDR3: TGCGCCAGCAGCCAAAAAGCCAGGGGAGGGGTGCAGCAGTACTTC. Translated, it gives CASSQKARGGVQQYF.

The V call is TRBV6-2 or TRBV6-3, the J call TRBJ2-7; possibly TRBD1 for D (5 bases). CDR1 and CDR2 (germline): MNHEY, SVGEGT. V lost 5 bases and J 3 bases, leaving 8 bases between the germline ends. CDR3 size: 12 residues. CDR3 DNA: TGTGCCAGCAGTAAGACAGTCTACGAGCAGTACTTC. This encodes CASSKTVYEQYF.

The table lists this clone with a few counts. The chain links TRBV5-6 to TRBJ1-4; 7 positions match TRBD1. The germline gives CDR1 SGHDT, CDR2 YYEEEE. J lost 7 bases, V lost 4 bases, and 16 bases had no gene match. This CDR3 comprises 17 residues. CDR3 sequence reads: CASSVSPTGVGSEKLFF. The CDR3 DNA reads TGTGCCAGCAGCGTATCACCTACAGGGGTCGGAAGTGAAAAACTGTTTTTT.

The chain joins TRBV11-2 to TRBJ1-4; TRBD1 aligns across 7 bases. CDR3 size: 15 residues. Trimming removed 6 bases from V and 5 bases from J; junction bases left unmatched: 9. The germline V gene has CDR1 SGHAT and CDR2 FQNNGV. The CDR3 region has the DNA TGTGCCAGCAGGTCTAACCAGGGGGTCAATGAAAAACTGTTTTTT. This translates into CASRSNQGVNEKLFF.

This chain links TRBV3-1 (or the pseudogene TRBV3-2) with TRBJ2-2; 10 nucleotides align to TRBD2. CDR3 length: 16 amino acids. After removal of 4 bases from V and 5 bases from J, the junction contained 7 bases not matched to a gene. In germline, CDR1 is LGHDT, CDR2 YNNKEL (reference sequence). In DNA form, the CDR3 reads TGTGCCAGCAGCCTCCTAGCGGGGGCCTCGACCGGGGAGCTGTTTTTT. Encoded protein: CASSLLAGASTGELFF.

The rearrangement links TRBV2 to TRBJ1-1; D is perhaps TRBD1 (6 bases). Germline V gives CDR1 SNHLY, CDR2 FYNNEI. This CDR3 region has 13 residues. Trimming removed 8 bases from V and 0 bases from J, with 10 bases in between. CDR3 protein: CASLGGMNTEAFF. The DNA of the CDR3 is TGTGCCAGCCTAGGGGGTATGAACACTGAAGCTTTCTTT.

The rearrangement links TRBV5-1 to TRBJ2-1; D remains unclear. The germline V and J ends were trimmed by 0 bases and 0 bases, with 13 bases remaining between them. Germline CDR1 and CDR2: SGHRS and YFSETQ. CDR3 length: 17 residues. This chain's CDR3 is CASSLAGRQHSYNEQFF. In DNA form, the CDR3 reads TGCGCCAGCAGCTTGGCCGGCAGGCAACACTCCTACAATGAGCAGTTCTTC.

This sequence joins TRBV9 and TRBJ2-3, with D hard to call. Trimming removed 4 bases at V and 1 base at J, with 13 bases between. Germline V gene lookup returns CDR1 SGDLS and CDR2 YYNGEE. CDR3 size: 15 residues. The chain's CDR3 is CASSPRSLGTDTQYF. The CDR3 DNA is TGTGCCAGCAGCCCCCGGAGCCTTGGCACAGATACGCAGTATTTT.

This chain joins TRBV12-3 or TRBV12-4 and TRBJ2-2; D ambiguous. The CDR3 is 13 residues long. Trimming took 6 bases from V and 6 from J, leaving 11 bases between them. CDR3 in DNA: TGTGCCAGCAGAGCCATAGTGTCCGGGGAGCTGTTTTTT. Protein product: CASRAIVSGELFF.

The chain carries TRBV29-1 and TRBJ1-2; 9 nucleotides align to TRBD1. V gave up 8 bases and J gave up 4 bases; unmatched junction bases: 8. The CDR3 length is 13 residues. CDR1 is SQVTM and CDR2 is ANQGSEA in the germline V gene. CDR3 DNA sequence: TGCAGCACTTGGGTGGGACAGGGCTATGGCTACACCTTC. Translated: CSTWVGQGYGYTF.

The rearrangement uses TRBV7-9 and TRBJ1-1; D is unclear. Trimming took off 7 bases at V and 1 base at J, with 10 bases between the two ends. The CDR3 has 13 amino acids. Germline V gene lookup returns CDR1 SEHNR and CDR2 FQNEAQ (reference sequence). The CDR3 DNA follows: TGTGCCAGCATCCGGTTAACGAACACTGAAGCTTTCTTT. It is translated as CASIRLTNTEAFF.

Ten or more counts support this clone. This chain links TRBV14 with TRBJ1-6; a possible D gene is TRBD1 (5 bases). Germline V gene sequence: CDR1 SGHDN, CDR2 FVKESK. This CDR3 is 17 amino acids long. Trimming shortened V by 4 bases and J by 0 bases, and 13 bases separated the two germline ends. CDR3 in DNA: TGTGCCAGCAGCCGAGACAGTGCCCTCTCCTATAATTCACCCCTCCACTTT. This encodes CASSRDSALSYNSPLHF.

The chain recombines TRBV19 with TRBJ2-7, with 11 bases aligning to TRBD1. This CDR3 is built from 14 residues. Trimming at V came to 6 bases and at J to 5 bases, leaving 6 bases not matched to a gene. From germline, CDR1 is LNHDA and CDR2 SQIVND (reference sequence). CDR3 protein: CASRAPGQGDEQYF. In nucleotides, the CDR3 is TGTGCCAGTAGAGCACCGGGACAGGGGGACGAGCAGTACTTC.

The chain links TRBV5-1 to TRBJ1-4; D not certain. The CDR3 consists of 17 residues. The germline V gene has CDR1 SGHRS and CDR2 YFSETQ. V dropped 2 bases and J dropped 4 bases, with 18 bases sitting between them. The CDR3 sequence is CASSFRPEGTVNEKLFF. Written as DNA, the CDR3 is TGCGCCAGCAGCTTTCGACCTGAGGGAACCGTTAATGAAAAACTGTTTTTT.

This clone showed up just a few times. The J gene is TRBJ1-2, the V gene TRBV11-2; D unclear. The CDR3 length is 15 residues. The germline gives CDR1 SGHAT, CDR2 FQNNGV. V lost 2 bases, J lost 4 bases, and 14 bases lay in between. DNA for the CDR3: TGTGCCAGCAGCTTACAAGGGAGCGTAGGCTATGGCTACACCTTC. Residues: CASSLQGSVGYGYTF.

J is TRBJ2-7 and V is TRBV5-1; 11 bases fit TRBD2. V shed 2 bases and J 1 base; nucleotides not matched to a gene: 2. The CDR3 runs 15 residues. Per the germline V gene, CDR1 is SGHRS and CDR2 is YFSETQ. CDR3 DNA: TGCGCCAGCAGCTTCACTAGCGGGGGTTCCTACGAGCAGTACTTC. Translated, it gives CASSFTSGGSYEQYF.

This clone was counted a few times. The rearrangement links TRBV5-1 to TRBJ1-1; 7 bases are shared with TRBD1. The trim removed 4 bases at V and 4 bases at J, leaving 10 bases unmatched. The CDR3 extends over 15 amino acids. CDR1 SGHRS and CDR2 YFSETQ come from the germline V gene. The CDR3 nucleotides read TGCGCCAGCAGCCTGGTTGTTGACAGGGTCACTGAAGCTTTCTTT. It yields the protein CASSLVVDRVTEAFF.

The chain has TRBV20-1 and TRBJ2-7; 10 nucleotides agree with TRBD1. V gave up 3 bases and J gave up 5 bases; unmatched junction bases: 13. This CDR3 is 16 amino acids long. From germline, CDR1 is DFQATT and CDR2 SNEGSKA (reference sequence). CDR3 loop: CSASPLPGQGFDEQYF. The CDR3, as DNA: TGCAGTGCTAGTCCGCTCCCGGGACAGGGGTTTGACGAGCAGTACTTC.

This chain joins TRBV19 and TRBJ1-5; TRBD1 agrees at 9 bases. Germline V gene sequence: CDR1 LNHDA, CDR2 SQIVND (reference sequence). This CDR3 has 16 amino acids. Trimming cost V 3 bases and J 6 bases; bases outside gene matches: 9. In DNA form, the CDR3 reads TGTGCCAGTAGTATCAGTGTGGGGACAGGGAGTCAGCCCCAGCATTTT. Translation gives CASSISVGTGSQPQHF.

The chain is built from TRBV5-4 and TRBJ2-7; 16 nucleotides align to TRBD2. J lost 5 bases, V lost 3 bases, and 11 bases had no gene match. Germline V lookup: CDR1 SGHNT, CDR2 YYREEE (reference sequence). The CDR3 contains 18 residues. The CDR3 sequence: CASSSPGLAGGPFDEQYF. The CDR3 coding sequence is TGTGCCAGCAGCTCTCCGGGACTAGCGGGGGGGCCGTTTGACGAGCAGTACTTC.

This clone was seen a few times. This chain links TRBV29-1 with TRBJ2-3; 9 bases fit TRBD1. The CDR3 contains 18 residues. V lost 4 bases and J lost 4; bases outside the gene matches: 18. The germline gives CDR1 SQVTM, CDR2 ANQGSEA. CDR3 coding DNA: TGCAGCGTTGCGGGAGCGGGAACAGGGGGCGAGGGTGCAGATACGCAGTATTTT. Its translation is CSVAGAGTGGEGADTQYF.